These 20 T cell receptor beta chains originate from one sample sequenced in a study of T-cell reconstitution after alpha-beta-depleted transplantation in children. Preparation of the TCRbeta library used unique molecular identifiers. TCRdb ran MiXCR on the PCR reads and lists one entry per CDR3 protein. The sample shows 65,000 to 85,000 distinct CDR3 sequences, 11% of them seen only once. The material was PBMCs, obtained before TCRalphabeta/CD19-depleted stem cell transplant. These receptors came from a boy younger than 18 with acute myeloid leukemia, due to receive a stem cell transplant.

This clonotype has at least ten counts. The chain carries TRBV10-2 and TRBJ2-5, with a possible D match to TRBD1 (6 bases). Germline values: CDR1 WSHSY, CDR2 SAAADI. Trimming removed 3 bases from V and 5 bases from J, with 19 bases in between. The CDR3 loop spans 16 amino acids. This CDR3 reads CASSDYRDPWRETQYF. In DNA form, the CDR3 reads TGCGCCAGCAGTGATTACAGGGATCCTTGGAGGGAGACCCAGTACTTC.

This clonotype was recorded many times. CDR3: CAISESGGPTGYTF. CDR3 nucleotide sequence: TGTGCCATCAGTGAGTCGGGGGGTCCTACAGGCTACACCTTC. The rearrangement links TRBV10-3 to TRBJ1-2; possibly TRBD1 for D (5 bases). The CDR3 sequence is 14 residues long. V was trimmed by 0 bases and J by 8 bases, leaving 13 bases between them. Germline CDR1 and CDR2: ENHRY and SYGVKD.

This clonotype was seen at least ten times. The CDR3 spells CAISPSGTDGYTF. The CDR3 region has the DNA TGTGCCATCAGCCCCTCCGGGACAGATGGCTACACCTTC. The V and J genes are TRBV10-3 and TRBJ1-2, with 7 bases matching TRBD1. The trim removed 6 bases at V and 6 bases at J, leaving 7 bases unmatched. Germline values: CDR1 ENHRY, CDR2 SYGVKD. The CDR3 extends over 13 amino acids.

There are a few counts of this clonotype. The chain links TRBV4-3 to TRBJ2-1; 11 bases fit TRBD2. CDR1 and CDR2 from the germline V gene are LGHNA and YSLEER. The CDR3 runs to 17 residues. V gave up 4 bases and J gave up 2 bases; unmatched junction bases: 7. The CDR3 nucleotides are TGCGCCAGCAGCCGGGACTTAGCGGGAGGGCCCTACAATGAGCAGTTCTTC. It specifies CASSRDLAGGPYNEQFF.

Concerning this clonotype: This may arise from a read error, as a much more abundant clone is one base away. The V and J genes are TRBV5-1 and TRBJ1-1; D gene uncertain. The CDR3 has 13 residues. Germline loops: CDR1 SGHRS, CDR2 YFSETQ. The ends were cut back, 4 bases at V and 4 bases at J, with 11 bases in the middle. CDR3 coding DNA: TGCGCCAGCAGCATCACACAAAGCACTGAAGCTTTCTTT. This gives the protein CASSITQSTEAFF.

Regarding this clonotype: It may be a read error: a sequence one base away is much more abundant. The CDR3 spells CASSPESYNNEHFF. The DNA for the CDR3 is TGTGCCAGCAGCCCAGAGTCCTACAACAATGAGCATTTCTTC. This chain uses TRBV6-1 with TRBJ2-1; D is unclear. Per germline, CDR1 MNHNS and CDR2 SASEGT. This CDR3 has 14 residues.

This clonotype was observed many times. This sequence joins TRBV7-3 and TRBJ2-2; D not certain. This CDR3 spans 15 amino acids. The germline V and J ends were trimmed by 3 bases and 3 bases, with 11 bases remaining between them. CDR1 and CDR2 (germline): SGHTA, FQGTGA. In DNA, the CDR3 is TGTGCCAGCAGCTTGTTCGGCAGGCACACCGGGGAGCTGTTTTTT. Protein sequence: CASSLFGRHTGELFF.

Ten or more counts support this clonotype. CDR3 coding DNA: TGTGCCAGCAGCTTAGTATCGGGGTACACCGGGGAGCTGTTTTTT. Translated: CASSLVSGYTGELFF. The chain joins TRBV7-9 to TRBJ2-2, with D tentatively TRBD2 (5 bases). Germline CDR1 is SEHNR and CDR2 is FQNEAQ (reference sequence). The CDR3 has 15 residues. Trimming removed 1 base from V and 3 bases from J, with 9 bases in between. Looking up the rest from reference TRBV7-9 and TRBJ2-2 gives the full variable domain: DTGVSQNPRHKITKRGQNVTFRCDPISEHNRLYWYRQTLGQGPEFLTYFQNEAQLEKSRLLSDRFSAERPKGSFSTLEIQRTEQGDSAMYLCASSLVSGYTGELFFGEGSRLTVL.

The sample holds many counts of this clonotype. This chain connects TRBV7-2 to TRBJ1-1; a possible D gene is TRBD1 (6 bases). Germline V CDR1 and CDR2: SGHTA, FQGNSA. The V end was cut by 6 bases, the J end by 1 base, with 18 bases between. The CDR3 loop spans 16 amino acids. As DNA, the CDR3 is TGTGCCAGCAGGCCCCTTGCGGGACACCGGAACACTGAAGCTTTCTTT. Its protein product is CASRPLAGHRNTEAFF.

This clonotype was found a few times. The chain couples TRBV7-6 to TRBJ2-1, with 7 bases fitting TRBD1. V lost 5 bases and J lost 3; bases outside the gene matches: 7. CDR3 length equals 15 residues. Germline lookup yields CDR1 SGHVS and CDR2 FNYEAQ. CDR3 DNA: TGTGCCAGCAGCCTCGGGACAGCTCGCTACAATGAGCAGTTCTTC. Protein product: CASSLGTARYNEQFF.

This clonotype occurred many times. CDR3 amino acids: CASSAGVAGTYEQYF. CDR3 DNA sequence: TGTGCCAGCAGCGCAGGGGTAGCGGGGACCTACGAGCAGTACTTC. The J gene is TRBJ2-7, the V gene TRBV2; 8 nucleotides align to TRBD2. CDR3 length equals 15 residues. V gave up 6 bases and J gave up 2 bases; unmatched junction bases: 9. The germline gives CDR1 SNHLY, CDR2 FYNNEI.

The CDR3, as DNA: TGCAGCGTTGGGTCCTTCGTCCCGGGACTAGCGGGGGGAGAGACCCAGTACTTC. It yields the protein CSVGSFVPGLAGGETQYF. This chain connects TRBV29-1 to TRBJ2-5; 15 bases match TRBD2. CDR3 size: 18 residues. Germline CDR1 SQVTM, CDR2 ANQGSEA. Unmatched junction bases numbered 13, after V lost 4 bases and J lost 4 bases.

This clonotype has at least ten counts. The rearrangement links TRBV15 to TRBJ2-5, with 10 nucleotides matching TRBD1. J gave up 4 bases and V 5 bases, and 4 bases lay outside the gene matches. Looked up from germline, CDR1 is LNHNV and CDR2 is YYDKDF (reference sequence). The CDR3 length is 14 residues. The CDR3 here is CATSWDRGGETQYF. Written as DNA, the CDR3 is TGTGCCACCAGCTGGGACAGGGGAGGAGAGACCCAGTACTTC.

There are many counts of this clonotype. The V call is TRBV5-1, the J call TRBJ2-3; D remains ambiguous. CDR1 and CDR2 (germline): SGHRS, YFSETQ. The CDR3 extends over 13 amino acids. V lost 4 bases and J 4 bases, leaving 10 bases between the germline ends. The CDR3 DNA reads TGCGCCAGCAGCCCCGGACCCCCAGATACGCAGTATTTT. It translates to CASSPGPPDTQYF.

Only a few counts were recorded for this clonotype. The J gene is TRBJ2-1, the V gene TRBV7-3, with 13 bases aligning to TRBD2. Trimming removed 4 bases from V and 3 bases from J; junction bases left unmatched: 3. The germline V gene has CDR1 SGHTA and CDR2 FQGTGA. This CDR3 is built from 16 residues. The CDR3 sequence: CASSWGLAGSYNEQFF. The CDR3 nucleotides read TGTGCCAGCAGCTGGGGACTAGCGGGGAGCTACAATGAGCAGTTCTTC. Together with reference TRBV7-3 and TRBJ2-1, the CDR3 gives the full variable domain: GAGVSQTPSNKVTEKGKYVELRCDPISGHTALYWYRQSLGQGPEFLIYFQGTGAADDSGLPNDRFFAVRPEGSVSTLKIQRTERGDSAVYLCASSWGLAGSYNEQFFGPGTRLTVL.

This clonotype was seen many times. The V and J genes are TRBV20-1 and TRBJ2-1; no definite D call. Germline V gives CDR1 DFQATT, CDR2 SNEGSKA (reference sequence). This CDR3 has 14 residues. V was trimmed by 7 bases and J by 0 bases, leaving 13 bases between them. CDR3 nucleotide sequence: TGCAGTGGAGTCCTAGAGTTCTCCTACAATGAGCAGTTCTTC. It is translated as CSGVLEFSYNEQFF.

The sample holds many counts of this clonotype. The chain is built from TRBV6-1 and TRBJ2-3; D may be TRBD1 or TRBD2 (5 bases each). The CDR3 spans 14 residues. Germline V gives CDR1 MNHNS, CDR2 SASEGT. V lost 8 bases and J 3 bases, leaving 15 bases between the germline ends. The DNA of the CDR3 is TGTGCCAGCTCTCGGGACCCTTTTACAGATACGCAGTATTTT. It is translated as CASSRDPFTDTQYF.

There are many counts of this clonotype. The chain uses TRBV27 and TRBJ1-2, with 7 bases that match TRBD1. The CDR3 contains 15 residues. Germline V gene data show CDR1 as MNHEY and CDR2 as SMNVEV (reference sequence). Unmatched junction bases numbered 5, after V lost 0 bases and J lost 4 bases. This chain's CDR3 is CASSLSETGRYGYTF. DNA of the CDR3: TGTGCCAGCAGTTTATCGGAGACAGGGCGCTATGGCTACACCTTC.

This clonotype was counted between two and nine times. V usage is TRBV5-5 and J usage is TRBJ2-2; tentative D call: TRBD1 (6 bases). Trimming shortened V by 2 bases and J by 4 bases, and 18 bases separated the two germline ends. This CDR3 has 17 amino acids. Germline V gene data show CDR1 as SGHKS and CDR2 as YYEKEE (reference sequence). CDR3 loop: CASSLRVGQGTTGELFF. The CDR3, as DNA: TGTGCCAGCAGCTTACGCGTCGGGCAGGGGACCACCGGGGAGCTGTTTTTT.

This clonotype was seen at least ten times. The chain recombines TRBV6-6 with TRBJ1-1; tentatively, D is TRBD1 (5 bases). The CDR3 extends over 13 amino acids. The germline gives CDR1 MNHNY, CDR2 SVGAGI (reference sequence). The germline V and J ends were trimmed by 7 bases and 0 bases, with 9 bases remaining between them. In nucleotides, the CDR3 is TGTGCCAGCAACCGGGACTTGAACACTGAAGCTTTCTTT. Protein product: CASNRDLNTEAFF.